This T cell receptor (beta chain) emerged from a study of T cell repertoires in cytomegalovirus infection. Study summary: Recently identified HLA-C-restricted CMV epitopes and well-studied HLA-B-restricted CMV epitopes were used by the study. Signatures in public TCR beta sequences pointed to both CMV infection and matching HLA type. General study results and limits: The cumulative frequency of public TCR beta families distinguished individuals who carried CMV together with the relevant HLA. HLA-C-restricted, CMV-specific TCR beta clonotypes were dominant ex vivo.

Many counts were recorded for this clonotype. Its antigen remains unknown. The CDR3 is made up of 13 amino acids. The V gene end was trimmed by 6 bases and the J gene end by 6 bases; junction bases not matched to a gene: 4. Germline CDR1 and CDR2: SGHVS and FQNEAQ. From the reads, TCRdb called clonotypes with MiXCR, one entry per CDR3 protein. This sample has roughly 80,000 distinct CDR3 sequences, with roughly a quarter found just once. This sample comprised CD8+ T cells from cultured PBMCs, obtained from culture after CMV antigen stimulation. The TCR originated in a human donor in good health (CMV status not recorded). Some clones in this sample may be carry-over from other donors' samples. The chain has TRBV7-8 and TRBJ2-1; 8 bases line up with TRBD1. The DNA of the CDR3 is TGTGCCAGCAGTCAAACAGGGGGCAATGAGCAGTTCTTC. Translated: CASSQTGGNEQFF.